This passage covers 30 T cell receptor beta chains from one sample sequenced in a study of T cells in Graves' hyperthyroidism and ophthalmopathy. What was amplified from RNA transcripts were TCR beta CDR3 regions. RT-PCR in the first round (using the HTBI primer set) targeted the TCR CDR3. TCRdb re-called the multiplex PCR reads through MiXCR, storing one row per CDR3 protein. The profile shows roughly 500,000 distinct CDR3 sequences, about 16% of them singletons. Material for sequencing was blood. These receptors all stem from a woman in her 30s with Graves' ophthalmopathy.

For the CDR3, the DNA is TGTGCCAGCTCCACAATAGCGCAGCCCCAGCATTTT. This encodes CASSTIAQPQHF. The J gene is TRBJ1-5, the V gene TRBV28, with no clear D. The CDR3 contains 12 residues. Germline CDR1 is MDHEN and CDR2 is SYDVKM. Trimming removed 8 bases at V and 7 bases at J, with 12 bases between. Full variable domain (outside the CDR3, taken from reference TRBV28 and TRBJ1-5): DVKVTQSSRYLVKRTGEKVFLECVQDMDHENMFWYRQDPGLGLRLIYFSYDVKMKEKGDIPEGYSVSREKKERFSLILESASTNQTSMYLCASSTIAQPQHFGDGTRLSIL.

This clonotype was observed a few times. The V call is TRBV24-1, the J call TRBJ2-2, with D possibly being TRBD1 or TRBD2 (5 bases each). The V gene lost 2 bases and the J gene lost 1 base, with 31 bases spanning the gap. This CDR3 contains 23 residues. Germline-derived CDR1 and CDR2 are KGHDR and SFDVKD. Here the CDR3 DNA reads TGTGCCACCAGTGATTCCATATTCTCGGGGCGCCGTAAGATCCCACTGAACACCGGGGAGCTGTTTTTT. As protein: CATSDSIFSGRRKIPLNTGELFF.

This clonotype came up many times. The chain joins TRBV3-1 to TRBJ2-5; 10 bases fit TRBD2. V dropped 0 bases and J dropped 4; count of bases not matched to a gene: 5. CDR3 length: 16 amino acids. Germline V gene lookup returns CDR1 LGHDT and CDR2 YNNKEL (reference sequence). The CDR3 region is CASSQDPSGSGETQYF. CDR3 DNA: TGTGCCAGCAGCCAAGACCCTAGCGGGAGTGGAGAGACCCAGTACTTC.

J is TRBJ2-2 and V is TRBV2; no clear D. This CDR3 is built from 12 residues. Germline values: CDR1 SNHLY, CDR2 FYNNEI. V was cut by 10 bases and J by 1 base, with 7 bases left in between. CDR3 sequence: CATNRNTGELFF. The CDR3 DNA is TGTGCCACCAACAGGAACACCGGGGAGCTGTTTTTT.

This clonotype has at least ten counts. This chain links TRBV11-2 with TRBJ2-3; D not resolved. Trimming left V 2 bases short and J 6 bases short, with 12 bases between. This CDR3 has 14 residues. CDR1 SGHAT and CDR2 FQNNGV come from the germline V gene. CDR3 bases: TGTGCCAGCAGCTTACTTCCTAATGAGGATACGCAGTATTTT. Protein: CASSLLPNEDTQYF.

This clonotype came up many times. This chain connects TRBV9 to TRBJ2-5; 8 nucleotides agree with TRBD1. The CDR3 is 14 residues long. The germline CDR1 and CDR2 sequences are SGDLS and YYNGEE. V was clipped by 3 bases and J by 5 bases; unmatched bases: 6. The DNA for the CDR3 is TGTGCCAGCAGCGCGACAGGGGAGTGGGAGACCCAGTACTTC. Protein product: CASSATGEWETQYF.

V and J are TRBV20-1 and TRBJ2-7; 7 bases map to TRBD2. The trim removed 3 bases at V and 7 bases at J, leaving 6 bases unmatched. The CDR3 sequence is 12 residues long. Germline V lookup: CDR1 DFQATT, CDR2 SNEGSKA (reference sequence). The CDR3: CSASAGASEQYF. CDR3 nucleotides: TGCAGTGCTAGTGCGGGAGCAAGTGAGCAGTACTTC.

This clonotype was picked up a small number of times. A much larger clone lies one base from this, so it may be a read error. The V and J genes are TRBV2 and TRBJ2-7; tentatively, D is TRBD1 or TRBD2 (6 bases each). Germline lookup yields CDR1 SNHLY and CDR2 FYNNEI. The CDR3 covers 16 residues. Trimming took off 3 bases at V and 5 bases at J, with 20 bases between the two ends. The CDR3 DNA follows: TGTGCCAGCAGTGACCACAAACTGACTAGGGACAACGAGCAGTACTTC. Amino acid sequence: CASSDHKLTRDNEQYF. The full variable domain, rest sourced from reference TRBV2 and TRBJ2-7, is EPEVTQTPSHQVTQMGQEVILRCVPISNHLYFYWYRQILGQKVEFLVSFYNNEISEKSEIFDDQFSVERPDGSNFTLKIRSTKLEDSAMYFCASSDHKLTRDNEQYFGPGTRLTVT.

There are many counts of this clonotype. This chain connects TRBV7-2 to TRBJ1-2; D is uncertain. Trimming removed 1 base at V and 8 bases at J, with 20 bases between. The CDR3 is 16 amino acids. In germline, CDR1 is SGHTA, CDR2 FQGNSA. CDR3 amino acids: CASSLVIASNQGGYTF. CDR3 DNA: TGTGCCAGCAGCTTAGTTATCGCCTCGAACCAAGGGGGCTACACCTTC.

This clonotype occurred once. The chain joins TRBV5-8 to TRBJ2-1; the D gene is possibly TRBD2 (5 bases). The J call could be wrong; TRBJ2-7 is a better fit for the DNA end. The CDR3 has 13 amino acids. Germline V CDR1 and CDR2: SGHTS, YDEGEE. The CDR3 DNA follows: TGTGCCAGCAGCTTAGCGGTCTACAATGAGCAGTACTTC. It is translated as CASSLAVYNEQYF.

This chain uses TRBV4-1 with TRBJ2-5; D is perhaps TRBD1 (6 bases). This CDR3 has 14 residues. Deletions cut 0 bases from V and 4 bases from J, with 9 bases between. CDR1 MGHRA and CDR2 YSYEKL come from the germline V gene. The CDR3 is CASSQDLQGETQYF. CDR3 in DNA: TGCGCCAGCAGCCAAGATCTACAGGGAGAGACCCAGTACTTC.

This clonotype was picked up a small number of times. The chain uses TRBV7-6 and TRBJ2-1; 13 bases align to TRBD2. Losses at the gene ends were 1 base for V and 2 bases for J; bases not matched to a gene: 8. CDR1 SGHVS and CDR2 FNYEAQ come from the germline V gene. The CDR3 contains 19 residues. The CDR3 DNA follows: TGTGCCAGCAGCTTAGGCCCCCCTGGGACTAGCGGGACCTACAATGAGCAGTTCTTC. Translation: CASSLGPPGTSGTYNEQFF. Using reference TRBV7-6 and TRBJ2-1 for the parts outside the CDR3, the full variable domain is GAGVSQSPRYKVTKRGQDVALRCDPISGHVSLYWYRQALGQGPEFLTYFNYEAQQDKSGLPNDRFSAERPEGSISTLTIQRTEQRDSAMYRCASSLGPPGTSGTYNEQFFGPGTRLTVL.

This clonotype has at least ten counts. The chain is built from TRBV20-1 and TRBJ1-5; 11 bases map to TRBD1. CDR1 is DFQATT and CDR2 is SNEGSKA in the germline V gene (reference sequence). The J segment lost 2 bases and the V segment lost 7 bases, leaving 7 bases of the junction unmatched. The CDR3 contains 15 residues. Here the CDR3 reads CSGTGGARRNQPQHF. The CDR3 nucleotides are TGCAGTGGGACAGGGGGCGCAAGGCGCAATCAGCCCCAGCATTTT.

In this sample, this clonotype turned up a few times. The chain employs TRBV4-3 and TRBJ2-7; D is ambiguous. Per germline, CDR1 LGHNA and CDR2 YSLEER. V lost 0 bases and J lost 2, with 11 bases in between. CDR3 size: 15 residues. The CDR3 DNA is TGCGCCAGCAGCCAAGATTCAGGCACTGCCTACGAGCAGTACTTC. Translating gives CASSQDSGTAYEQYF.

This clonotype was detected many times. The V call is TRBV7-2, the J call TRBJ2-7; D is ambiguous. V lost 7 bases and J 4 bases, leaving 14 bases between the germline ends. From germline, CDR1 is SGHTA and CDR2 FQGNSA. This CDR3 has 13 amino acids. The CDR3 DNA follows: TGTGCCAGCACCTTTGGAAGTGATTACGAGCAGTACTTC. Amino acids: CASTFGSDYEQYF.

The table lists this clonotype with many counts. The rearrangement links TRBV20-1 to TRBJ2-3; tentatively, D is TRBD1 or TRBD2 (6 bases each). The CDR3 has 11 residues. Germline CDR1 reads DFQATT; CDR2 reads SNEGSKA (reference sequence). The CDR3 region is CSWGATDTQYF. Here the CDR3 DNA reads TGCTCCTGGGGGGCCACAGATACGCAGTATTTT.

This clonotype was found many times. The chain is built from TRBV6-5 and TRBJ2-2, with D perhaps given as TRBD1 or TRBD2 (5 bases each). Germline loops: CDR1 MNHEY, CDR2 SVGAGI. CDR3 length: 17 residues. Trimming shortened V by 1 base and J by 7 bases, and 19 bases separated the two germline ends. The CDR3 sequence is CASSYYPSGRSGGELFF. CDR3 DNA sequence: TGTGCCAGCAGTTACTATCCTTCGGGACGATCGGGCGGGGAGCTGTTTTTT.

This rearrangement joins TRBV4-2 to TRBJ1-5; D ambiguous. The V gene lost 0 bases and the J gene lost 9 bases, with 12 bases spanning the gap. Germline CDR1 LGHNA, CDR2 YNFKEQ. The CDR3 loop spans 14 amino acids. The CDR3, as DNA: TGTGCCAGCAGCCAAGAAAGGGTTTTGAGGCCCCAGCATTTT. This encodes CASSQERVLRPQHF.

The sample holds many counts of this clonotype. The rearrangement joins TRBV7-8 to TRBJ2-1, with 15 positions matching TRBD2. The trim removed 5 bases at V and 7 bases at J, leaving 6 bases unmatched. This CDR3 has 16 amino acids. Germline CDR1 SGHVS, CDR2 FQNEAQ. In DNA, the CDR3 is TGTGCCAGCAGCGGGACTAGCGGGAGGAGGGGGAATGAGCAGTTCTTC. Its translation is CASSGTSGRRGNEQFF.

V usage is TRBV3-1 and J usage is TRBJ2-2, with 9 bases identical to TRBD2. The CDR3 contains 17 residues. With V trimmed by 2 bases and J by 6 bases, 10 bases remained unmatched. Germline V gives CDR1 LGHDT, CDR2 YNNKEL (reference sequence). The CDR3 DNA follows: TGTGCCAGCAGCCAACCCTCGCTAGCGGGAACGGCCGGGGAGCTGTTTTTT. Its protein is CASSQPSLAGTAGELFF. The full variable domain, completed using reference TRBV3-1 and TRBJ2-2, is DTAVSQTPKYLVTQMGNDKSIKCEQNLGHDTMYWYKQDSKKFLKIMFSYNNKELIINETVPNRFSPKSPDKAHLNLHINSLELGDSAVYFCASSQPSLAGTAGELFFGEGSRLTVL.

This clonotype came up a few times. The chain combines TRBV7-2 with TRBJ2-3; D is uncertain. The germline V gene has CDR1 SGHTA and CDR2 FQGNSA. The CDR3 has 14 amino acids. The V and J ends lost 4 bases and 2 bases respectively, with 10 bases between them. The CDR3 DNA follows: TGTGCCAGCAGCTCAAGGGCCATCACAGATACGCAGTATTTT. As protein: CASSSRAITDTQYF.

CDR3 residues: CASSYLVGFGEKLFF. The CDR3 DNA reads as TGCGCCAGCAGCTACCTGGTAGGATTCGGTGAAAAACTGTTTTTT. This chain connects TRBV4-1 to TRBJ1-4; D is undetermined. The CDR3 is 15 residues long. V lost 5 bases and J 7 bases, leaving 17 bases between the germline ends. Germline values: CDR1 MGHRA, CDR2 YSYEKL.

This clonotype was seen repeatedly, ten times or more. This chain uses TRBV20-1 with TRBJ2-3; D might be TRBD1 (6 bases). Germline CDR1 DFQATT, CDR2 SNEGSKA (reference sequence). The CDR3 extends over 13 amino acids. V was trimmed by 2 bases and J by 3 bases, leaving 9 bases between them. The CDR3 spells CSARKRGTDTQYF. For the CDR3, the DNA is TGCAGTGCTAGAAAGAGGGGGACAGATACGCAGTATTTT.

This clonotype was recorded at least ten times. This chain connects TRBV7-2 to TRBJ2-3, with D possibly being TRBD2 (6 bases). This CDR3 has 15 amino acids. V was pared by 5 bases and J by 2 bases, with 14 bases between. Germline-derived CDR1 and CDR2 are SGHTA and FQGNSA. CDR3 amino acids: CASSTGPGLTDTQYF. The CDR3 nucleotides read TGTGCCAGCAGCACCGGACCGGGACTCACAGATACGCAGTATTTT.

The sample holds a few counts of this clonotype. The rearrangement links TRBV29-1 to TRBJ1-4, with D unresolved. The germline gives CDR1 SQVTM, CDR2 ANQGSEA. Trimming removed 4 bases from V and 6 bases from J, with 12 bases in between. The CDR3 totals 13 residues. The CDR3 DNA follows: TGCAGCGTTGGGGTGGAGACGGATGAAAAACTGTTTTTT. It yields the protein CSVGVETDEKLFF.

This clonotype was seen more than once but under ten times. The rearrangement uses TRBV20-1 and TRBJ2-2; TRBD2 matches 7 bases. V trimming: 0 bases; J trimming: 5 bases; junction bases outside the gene matches: 3. The germline CDR1 and CDR2 sequences are DFQATT and SNEGSKA (reference sequence). The CDR3 loop spans 14 amino acids. CDR3 loop: CSARDGGSTGELFF. DNA of the CDR3: TGCAGTGCTAGAGATGGCGGGAGTACCGGGGAGCTGTTTTTT.

This clonotype came up a few times. This chain's CDR3 is CASSWGGSLGNEQFF. The CDR3 nucleotides read TGTGCCAGCAGTTGGGGCGGGAGCTTGGGGAATGAGCAGTTCTTC. The rearrangement uses TRBV6-1 and TRBJ2-1; 7 bases align to TRBD2. The CDR3 length is 15 residues. CDR1 and CDR2 from the germline V gene are MNHNS and SASEGT. Trimming removed 5 bases from V and 7 bases from J; junction bases left unmatched: 11.

The CDR3 nucleotides read TGCGCCAGCAGCCGGGACAGGGGGCCCAATCAGCCCCAGCATTTT. It yields the protein CASSRDRGPNQPQHF. This rearrangement joins TRBV4-3 to TRBJ1-5, with TRBD1 identical over 12 bases. The V gene end was trimmed by 4 bases and the J gene end by 3 bases; junction bases not matched to a gene: 1. Germline V gene sequence: CDR1 LGHNA, CDR2 YSLEER. The CDR3 is 15 amino acids.

This clonotype has just a few counts. V gene TRBV6-4 combines with J gene TRBJ2-3; 9 bases map to TRBD1. The germline gives CDR1 MRHNA, CDR2 SNTAGT. CDR3 length equals 15 residues. V dropped 10 bases and J dropped 2; count of bases not matched to a gene: 10. CDR3 amino acids: CATSTGTGNTDTQYF. In DNA form, the CDR3 reads TGTGCCACCTCAACCGGGACAGGGAACACAGATACGCAGTATTTT.

V gene TRBV28 combines with J gene TRBJ2-5; 7 bases agree with TRBD1. From germline, CDR1 is MDHEN and CDR2 SYDVKM. The CDR3 spans 15 residues. V was clipped by 8 bases and J by 0 bases; unmatched bases: 9. CDR3 coding DNA: TGTGCCAGCCGCCTTAATACAGGGGACCAAGAGACCCAGTACTTC. It is translated as CASRLNTGDQETQYF.